This T cell receptor (beta chain) was sequenced during a study of blood T cell repertoires in COVID-19. Study at large: T cells, B-cell-depleted T cells, or PBMCs provided the cDNA or gDNA that served as material.

Germline CDR1 and CDR2: LNHDA and SQIVND (reference sequence). V dropped 3 bases and J dropped 5; count of bases not matched to a gene: 9. This CDR3 has 16 amino acids. Original methodology: By means of reference gene primer amplification, nucleated cell counts were estimated. Generated by immunoSEQ multiplex PCR, the TCRdb table keeps only in-frame clones and is missing some. The V and J calls and clone size were taken over from that table, and D and trimming were inferred from the DNA. The sample records approximately 170,000 clones, about 88% being singletons. This chain links TRBV19 with TRBJ1-5; 8 nucleotides align to TRBD1. This receptor was identified in a man between 60 and 75 years old with active or convalescent COVID-19. Sequenced input: peripheral blood. CDR3 sequence: CASSIPRGQGDQPQHF. As DNA, the CDR3 is TGTGCCAGTAGTATCCCCAGGGGGCAGGGGGATCAGCCCCAGCATTTT. Variable domain in full (rest from reference TRBV19 and TRBJ1-5): DGGITQSPKYLFRKEGQNVTLSCEQNLNHDAMYWYRQDPGQGLRLIYYSQIVNDFQKGDIAEGYSVSREKKESFPLTVTSAQKNPTAFYLCASSIPRGQGDQPQHFGDGTRLSIL.